The rows below give T cell receptor beta chains drawn from one sample of a study of monozygotic twins with inflammatory bowel disease. TCRdb derives one entry per CDR3 protein from the 5' RACE reads, leaving out DNA. Its table records 150,000 or so distinct CDR3 sequences. The sample comprised blood. The receptors shown here come from a human donor with ulcerative colitis or Crohn's disease, or a healthy co-twin of an affected twin (not recorded which). Both conserved end residues are part of each CDR3.

j_gene	v_gene	CDR3aa
TRBJ1-2	TRBV20-1	CSAAGTGGGYGYTF
TRBJ1-2	TRBV5-6	CASSEGIANYGYTF
TRBJ1-1	TRBV6-1	CASSGRDRMNTEAFF
TRBJ2-3	TRBV5-1	CASSLAATSSTDTQYF
TRBJ2-7	TRBV20-1	CSAGAGSAYEQYF
TRBJ2-5	TRBV5-4	CASSPLAGGQETQYF
TRBJ2-2	TRBV6-5	CASSYGWAAGELFF
TRBJ2-3	TRBV27	CASSLGTVTDTQYF
TRBJ2-3	TRBV3-1	CASSQEAGRTDTQYF
TRBJ1-1	TRBV10-3	CAAVGRGQRRNTEAFF
TRBJ1-5	TRBV20-1	CSATLQVGRIGNQPQHF
TRBJ2-1	TRBV6-5	CASSLGTGVANEQFF
TRBJ2-3	TRBV10-2	CASSPTGQADTQYF
TRBJ1-2	TRBV10-3	CAISESRQTYNYGYTF
TRBJ2-5	TRBV5-1	CASSPGQGAETQYF
TRBJ2-1	TRBV7-3	CASSLAGTKQFF
TRBJ2-1	TRBV19	CASSIGGTMGEQFF
TRBJ1-5	TRBV6-2/TRBV6-3	CASSWGDGNQPQHF
TRBJ2-5	TRBV5-4	CASSFTGEGQETQYF
TRBJ1-1	TRBV19	CASRTGGIEAFF
TRBJ2-7	TRBV12-3/TRBV12-4	CASRTGLWSYEQYF
TRBJ1-2	TRBV5-6	CASSPETGGSGYGYTF
TRBJ2-4	TRBV6-5	CASSYDGGRGNIQYF
TRBJ2-5	TRBV5-5	CASSLGGGHLETQYF
TRBJ2-1	TRBV11-2	CASSLEPSGSAEQFF
TRBJ2-1	TRBV2	CASIEGTGKENEQFF
TRBJ2-2	TRBV28	CASSELARTAGELFF
TRBJ1-2	TRBV5-4	CASSLAGQGASYGYTF
TRBJ2-3	TRBV7-2	CASSFIAGGRDTQYF
TRBJ2-7	TRBV27	CASRTHDRAGQYF
TRBJ1-1	TRBV19	CASSKGLNTEAFF
TRBJ1-1	TRBV20-1	CSARDGRAVKEAFF
TRBJ1-5	TRBV6-5	CASSPPGQGNQPQHF
TRBJ1-1	TRBV4-1	CASSHLQGRNTEAFF
TRBJ2-1	TRBV5-4	CASSGDYNEQFF
TRBJ2-4	TRBV29-1	CSVRKGLAGGEHIQYF
TRBJ2-1	TRBV28	CASSLIQGGKYNEQFF
TRBJ2-7	TRBV29-1	CSVEDQLVPYEQYF
TRBJ2-5	TRBV7-6	CASSRYGTSGRFSETQYF
TRBJ2-6	TRBV6-2/TRBV6-3	CAIKTGRNSGANVLTF
TRBJ2-2	TRBV6-2/TRBV6-3	CASSSGQGNTGELFF
TRBJ2-7	TRBV18	CASSPGIAGWEQYF
TRBJ2-5	TRBV15	CATSNSAGQETQYF
TRBJ1-1	TRBV20-1	CSAQQGNTEAFF
TRBJ2-7	TRBV12-3/TRBV12-4	CASSPQLYEQYF
TRBJ2-7	TRBV4-3	CASSQDVSYEQYF